The 20 T cell receptor beta chains given below trace back to one sample, sequenced in a study of blood T cell repertoires in COVID-19. The data were produced by immunoSEQ multiplex PCR, yet TCRdb's version contains in-frame clones alone and is incomplete. Seen here are 130,000 to 150,000 clones, 70% to 85% observed once, and the top ten hold roughly 7.2%. The specimen sequenced was peripheral blood. These receptors all come from a woman aged 45-59 years in a cohort sampled during active or convalescent COVID-19.

This chain uses TRBV5-5 with TRBJ1-2; TRBD1 is a possible D gene (5 bases). The V and J ends lost 5 bases and 8 bases respectively, with 16 bases between them. This CDR3 is built from 13 residues. Per the germline V gene, CDR1 is SGHKS and CDR2 is YYEKEE (reference sequence). The CDR3 DNA is TGTGCCAGCAGACTTGGCGGGGGAGAGGGCTACACCTTC. Encoded protein: CASRLGGGEGYTF.

V and J are TRBV11-3 and TRBJ1-1; D may be TRBD1 (5 bases). Germline CDR1 reads SGHNT; CDR2 reads YENEEA. This CDR3 comprises 18 residues. V lost 1 base to trimming and J lost 3 bases, with 21 bases between them. CDR3 sequence: CASSLVLPAGGEDTEAFF. The CDR3 bases are TGTGCCAGCAGCTTAGTGCTTCCTGCTGGGGGGGAGGACACTGAAGCTTTCTTT.

This chain links TRBV19 with TRBJ2-5; the D gene is possibly TRBD1 (5 bases). V was pared by 3 bases and J by 5 bases, with 10 bases between. CDR3 size: 13 residues. Germline CDR1 LNHDA, CDR2 SQIVND (reference sequence). The CDR3 protein is CASSIEGAETQYF. CDR3 DNA sequence: TGTGCCAGTAGTATTGAAGGGGCGGAGACCCAGTACTTC.

The V call is TRBV2, the J call TRBJ2-7, with a weak D call TRBD1 (6 bases). Germline V gene sequence: CDR1 SNHLY, CDR2 FYNNEI. This CDR3 comprises 17 residues. Trimming cost V 6 bases and J 0 bases, with 21 bases left between them. The DNA of the CDR3 is TGTGCCAGCAGGGGGGACACCTCCCTTGGGACCTCCTACGAGCAGTACTTC. Translating gives CASRGDTSLGTSYEQYF.

The chain employs TRBV3-1 (or the pseudogene TRBV3-2) and TRBJ2-5; 7 bases match TRBD1. The junction had 10 bases not matched to a gene; V was cut back by 7 bases and J by 5 bases. Germline CDR1 LGHDT, CDR2 YNNKEL (reference sequence). The CDR3 runs to 14 residues. The CDR3 DNA is TGTGCCAGCAACAGAGACAGGGTTAGGGAGACCCAGTACTTC. Its translation: CASNRDRVRETQYF.

In this sample, this clone turned up once. The chain employs TRBV11-1 and TRBJ2-1; TRBD1 might be the D (6 bases). This CDR3 contains 11 residues. Deletions cut 7 bases from V and 7 bases from J, with 8 bases between. Germline lookup yields CDR1 SGHAT and CDR2 FQDESV (reference sequence). CDR3 loop: CASTTGNEQFF. The CDR3 region has the DNA TGTGCCAGCACCACAGGGAATGAGCAGTTCTTC.

This chain joins TRBV12-3 or TRBV12-4 and TRBJ2-1, with D maybe TRBD1 (5 bases). The CDR3 contains 13 residues. V lost 3 bases and J lost 4, with 7 bases in between. In nucleotides, the CDR3 is TGTGCCAGCAGTTTGGGGCAGTACAATGAGCAGTTCTTC. Translating gives CASSLGQYNEQFF.

The gene calls are TRBV12-5 and TRBJ2-2, with D uncertain. Per the germline V gene, CDR1 is LGHNT and CDR2 is FRNRAP. With 5 bases removed from V and 4 bases from J, the gap between germline ends came to 8 bases. The CDR3 covers 13 residues. The CDR3 here is CASGPYITGELFF. The DNA for the CDR3 is TGTGCTAGTGGTCCGTATATCACCGGGGAGCTGTTTTTT. Full variable domain (outside the CDR3, taken from reference TRBV12-5 and TRBJ2-2): DARVTQTPRHKVTEMGQEVTMRCQPILGHNTVFWYRQTMMQGLELLAYFRNRAPLDDSGMPKDRFSAEMPDATLATLKIQPSEPRDSAVYFCASGPYITGELFFGEGSRLTVL.

The CDR3 loop is CASSLGTGGEKLFF. DNA for the CDR3: TGCGCCAGCAGCTTGGGGACAGGGGGTGAAAAACTGTTTTTT. The J gene is TRBJ1-4, the V gene TRBV5-1; TRBD1 matches 10 bases. Trimming cost V 0 bases and J 7 bases; bases outside gene matches: 0. CDR3 length: 14 residues. Germline V gene lookup returns CDR1 SGHRS and CDR2 YFSETQ. The entire variable domain, with the rest obtained from reference TRBV5-1 and TRBJ1-4, is as follows: KAGVTQTPRYLIKTRGQQVTLSCSPISGHRSVSWYQQTPGQGLQFLFEYFSETQRNKGNFPGRFSGRQFSNSRSEMNVSTLELGDSALYLCASSLGTGGEKLFFGSGTQLSVL.

This clone was counted between two and nine times. This rearrangement joins TRBV5-1 to TRBJ2-6; TRBD1 matches 12 bases. Per the germline V gene, CDR1 is SGHRS and CDR2 is YFSETQ. The CDR3 runs 17 residues. The junction had 5 bases not matched to a gene; V was cut back by 4 bases and J by 3 bases. CDR3 residues: CASSKGQGASGANVLTF. The CDR3 nucleotides are TGCGCCAGCAGCAAGGGACAGGGGGCGAGTGGGGCCAACGTCCTGACTTTC. The variable domain in full, completed from reference TRBV5-1 and TRBJ2-6, reads KAGVTQTPRYLIKTRGQQVTLSCSPISGHRSVSWYQQTPGQGLQFLFEYFSETQRNKGNFPGRFSGRQFSNSRSEMNVSTLELGDSALYLCASSKGQGASGANVLTFGAGSRLTVL.

The V call is TRBV16, the J call TRBJ2-2, with D hard to call. The CDR3 loop spans 13 amino acids. With 0 bases removed from V and 5 bases from J, the gap between germline ends came to 4 bases. Germline CDR1 KGHSY, CDR2 FQNENV. The CDR3: CASSQSLTGELFF. In nucleotides, the CDR3 is TGTGCCAGCAGCCAATCTCTGACCGGGGAGCTGTTTTTT.

This chain links TRBV11-1 with TRBJ2-3; 7 bases agree with TRBD1. This CDR3 contains 14 residues. V lost 1 base and J lost 6; bases outside the gene matches: 4. CDR1 and CDR2 (germline): SGHAT, FQDESV (reference sequence). CDR3 nucleotide sequence: TGTGCCAGCAGCTTAGTAGGGGGCCGGGATACGCAGTATTTT. Translation gives CASSLVGGRDTQYF. Drawing the rest from reference TRBV11-1 and TRBJ2-3, the complete variable domain is EAEVAQSPRYKITEKSQAVAFWCDPISGHATLYWYRQILGQGPELLVQFQDESVVDDSQLPKDRFSAERLKGVDSTLKIQPAELGDSAMYLCASSLVGGRDTQYFGPGTRLTVL.

The chain employs TRBV6-1 and TRBJ1-2, with a possible D match to TRBD1 (6 bases). This CDR3 has 13 residues. The V gene's germline CDR1 is MNHNS and CDR2 SASEGT. Trimming stripped 0 bases from V and 6 bases from J, with 8 bases between. DNA for the CDR3: TGTGCCAGCAGTGAAGCCTACAGGGATGGCTACACCTTC. This encodes CASSEAYRDGYTF.

The sample holds a few counts of this clone. This rearrangement joins TRBV19 to TRBJ1-6, with 8 bases lining up with TRBD1. J lost 10 bases, V lost 10 bases, and 9 bases had no gene match. The length of the CDR3 is 13 residues. Germline V gives CDR1 LNHDA, CDR2 SQIVND (reference sequence). CDR3 sequence (DNA): TGTGCCACCCGGGACAGGCGAGAATCACCCCTCCACTTT. Translated: CATRDRRESPLHF.

This CDR3 reads CACSGWDTQYF. In nucleotides, the CDR3 is TGTGCCTGCAGCGGGTGGGATACGCAGTATTTT. V usage is TRBV30 and J usage is TRBJ2-3; TRBD2 is a possible D gene (6 bases). The CDR3 extends over 11 amino acids. V was clipped by 6 bases and J by 6 bases, with 10 bases between them. Germline values: CDR1 GTSNPN, CDR2 SVGIG (reference sequence). Together with reference TRBV30 and TRBJ2-3, the CDR3 gives the full variable domain: SQTIHQWPATLVQPVGSPLSLECTVEGTSNPNLYWYRQAAGRGLQLLFYSVGIGQISSEVPQNLSASRPQDRQFILSSKKLLLSDSGFYLCACSGWDTQYFGPGTRLTVL.

This clone was counted between two and nine times. This chain links TRBV27 with TRBJ1-1; D gene uncertain. In germline, CDR1 is MNHEY, CDR2 SMNVEV (reference sequence). The CDR3 sequence is 12 residues long. Trimming removed 5 bases from V and 4 bases from J, with 8 bases in between. Written as DNA, the CDR3 is TGTGCCAGCAGTGCGAAGTCCACTGAAGCTTTCTTT. It encodes CASSAKSTEAFF.

The chain carries TRBV19 and TRBJ2-3; the D gene is possibly TRBD2 (5 bases). This CDR3 spans 16 amino acids. Germline lookup yields CDR1 LNHDA and CDR2 SQIVND (reference sequence). V lost 3 bases and J 2 bases, leaving 15 bases between the germline ends. As DNA, the CDR3 is TGTGCCAGTAGTATCTCGGCGCCGGGGTTCACAGATACGCAGTATTTT. Protein: CASSISAPGFTDTQYF.

A remark on this clone: A read error may account for a junction end that differs from germline. The chain links TRBV6-1 to TRBJ2-4; no reliable D call. In germline, CDR1 is MNHNS, CDR2 SASEGT. The CDR3 totals 11 residues. The CDR3 sequence: CASSEGPNQVF. The CDR3 coding sequence is TGTGCCAGCAGTGAAGGGCCCAATCAGGTCTTC.

This clone was detected only once. The chain has TRBV19 and TRBJ2-1; TRBD2 matches at 10 bases. The CDR3 is 20 residues long. Germline CDR1 and CDR2: LNHDA and SQIVND (reference sequence). J gave up 0 bases and V 7 bases, and 18 bases lay outside the gene matches. The CDR3 here is CASTHRGASGGGSSYNEQFF. The DNA for the CDR3 is TGTGCCAGTACTCACAGGGGTGCTAGCGGGGGAGGATCCTCCTACAATGAGCAGTTCTTC. The full variable domain, completed using reference TRBV19 and TRBJ2-1, is DGGITQSPKYLFRKEGQNVTLSCEQNLNHDAMYWYRQDPGQGLRLIYYSQIVNDFQKGDIAEGYSVSREKKESFPLTVTSAQKNPTAFYLCASTHRGASGGGSSYNEQFFGPGTRLTVL.

This chain links TRBV6-5 with TRBJ1-1, with D possibly TRBD1 on 6 matching bases. CDR1 is MNHEY, CDR2 SVGAGI, per germline. The CDR3 spans 14 residues. With 6 bases removed from V and 1 base from J, the gap between germline ends came to 12 bases. CDR3 residues: CASSHREGNTEAFF. CDR3 nucleotides: TGTGCCAGCAGCCACAGGGAGGGGAACACTGAAGCTTTCTTT.